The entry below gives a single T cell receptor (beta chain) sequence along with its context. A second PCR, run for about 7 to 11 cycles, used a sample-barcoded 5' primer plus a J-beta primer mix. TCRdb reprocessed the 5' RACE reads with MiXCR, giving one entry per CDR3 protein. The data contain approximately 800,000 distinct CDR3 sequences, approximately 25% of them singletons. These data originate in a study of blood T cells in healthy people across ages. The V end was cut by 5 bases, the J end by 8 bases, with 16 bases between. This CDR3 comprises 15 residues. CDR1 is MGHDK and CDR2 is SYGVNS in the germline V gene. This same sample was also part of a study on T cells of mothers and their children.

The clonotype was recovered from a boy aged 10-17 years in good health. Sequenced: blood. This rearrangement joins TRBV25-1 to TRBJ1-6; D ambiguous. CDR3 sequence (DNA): TGTGCCAGCAGTTGGTCGGGGAGTCTCCATTCACCCCTCCACTTT. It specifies CASSWSGSLHSPLHF.